This note documents a single T cell receptor beta chain sequence. CDR3 length: 13 amino acids. In germline, CDR1 is SGHRS, CDR2 YFSETQ. V lost 1 base and J 4 bases, leaving 8 bases between the germline ends. The sample belongs to a study of control samples from healthy donors and cancer patients. Sequenced by immunoSEQ multiplex PCR; TCRdb stores in-frame clones only, minus some. This table has about 34,000 clones, about 86% appearing once. Specimen: PBMCs. The genes are TRBV5-1 and TRBJ1-2, with unresolved D. The sequence was obtained from a woman aged 40 to 50 with lung cancer. CDR3 residues: CASSLTPGYGYTF. Written as DNA, the CDR3 is TGCGCCAGCAGCTTGACACCCGGCTATGGCTACACCTTC.